The 31 T cell receptor beta chains presented below share a single source sample, sequenced in a study of early T cells in non-severe SARS-CoV-2 infection. TCRdb reanalysed the 5' RACE reads using MiXCR and keeps one entry per CDR3 protein. The sample lists under 50,000 distinct CDR3 sequences, about 4% occurring once. The sample consisted of whole blood. The source is an adult who was a healthcare worker with PCR-confirmed SARS-CoV-2 infection or an uninfected control (not recorded which).

This clonotype was observed at least ten times. The V gene is TRBV5-1, the J gene TRBJ2-1; TRBD1 agrees at 9 bases. Trimming at V came to 4 bases and at J to 3 bases, leaving 5 bases not matched to a gene. CDR1 and CDR2 (germline): SGHRS, YFSETQ. The CDR3 consists of 15 residues. The CDR3 loop reads CASSELTGGYNEQFF. The CDR3 region has the DNA TGCGCCAGCAGCGAGTTGACAGGGGGCTACAATGAGCAGTTCTTC.

V gene TRBV19 combines with J gene TRBJ2-6, with D perhaps TRBD1 (6 bases). Germline CDR1 LNHDA, CDR2 SQIVND (reference sequence). This CDR3 is 18 amino acids long. Trimming shortened V by 4 bases and J by 5 bases, and 21 bases separated the two germline ends. The CDR3 nucleotides read TGTGCCAGTAGTAGCCTGACAGGTGCCGGGCTGAGGGCCAACGTCCTGACTTTC. Translation: CASSSLTGAGLRANVLTF.

This clonotype has a handful of counts. The rearrangement joins TRBV9 to TRBJ2-1; 14 nucleotides match TRBD2. Germline V lookup: CDR1 SGDLS, CDR2 YYNGEE. The CDR3 has 15 residues. V shed 3 bases and J 8 bases; nucleotides not matched to a gene: 4. This CDR3 reads CASSETSGRVYEQFF. In nucleotides, the CDR3 is TGTGCCAGCAGCGAGACTAGCGGGAGGGTCTATGAGCAGTTCTTC.

This clonotype showed up many times. The rearrangement uses TRBV6-5 and TRBJ2-1; 10 bases are shared with TRBD1. The trim removed 6 bases at V and 7 bases at J, leaving 6 bases unmatched. Germline assignment: CDR1 MNHEY and CDR2 SVGAGI. The CDR3 is 14 amino acids. The CDR3 DNA follows: TGTGCCAGCAGCAGGGACAGGGGAAGGAATGAGCAGTTCTTC. This sequence encodes CASSRDRGRNEQFF.

This clonotype was counted at least ten times. This chain uses TRBV7-6 with TRBJ1-1, with D uncertain. The CDR3 consists of 14 residues. V was clipped by 5 bases and J by 0 bases, with 10 bases between them. Germline V CDR1 and CDR2: SGHVS, FNYEAQ. CDR3 in amino acids: CASSTSTLNTEAFF. DNA of the CDR3: TGTGCCAGCAGCACTTCCACCTTGAACACTGAAGCTTTCTTT. The entire variable domain, with the rest obtained from reference TRBV7-6 and TRBJ1-1, is as follows: GAGVSQSPRYKVTKRGQDVALRCDPISGHVSLYWYRQALGQGPEFLTYFNYEAQQDKSGLPNDRFSAERPEGSISTLTIQRTEQRDSAMYRCASSTSTLNTEAFFGQGTRLTVV.

Ten or more counts support this clonotype. The chain couples TRBV5-1 to TRBJ2-5; TRBD2 agrees at 10 bases. Trimming at V came to 2 bases and at J to 4 bases, leaving 8 bases not matched to a gene. The CDR3 loop spans 16 amino acids. The germline V gene encodes CDR1 SGHRS and CDR2 YFSETQ. The CDR3 DNA follows: TGCGCCAGCAGCTTAGTTCCTAGCGGGAGCGCAGAGACCCAGTACTTC. Protein: CASSLVPSGSAETQYF.

This clonotype was seen ten or more times. This chain links TRBV4-1 with TRBJ2-5; D is possibly TRBD1 or TRBD2 (5 bases each). The length of the CDR3 is 16 residues. Germline CDR1 reads MGHRA; CDR2 reads YSYEKL. Trimming cost V 2 bases and J 4 bases, with 17 bases left between them. CDR3 sequence: CASSQWGPLLRETQYF. In nucleotides, the CDR3 is TGCGCCAGCAGCCAATGGGGACCTCTCTTGCGAGAGACCCAGTACTTC.

This clonotype was seen more than once but under ten times. The chain is built from TRBV25-1 and TRBJ2-2; perhaps TRBD1 as D (5 bases). Germline CDR1 reads MGHDK; CDR2 reads SYGVNS. This CDR3 region has 14 residues. The V end was cut by 5 bases, the J end by 5 bases, with 12 bases between. The CDR3 coding sequence is TGTGCCAGCAGTAGGCAGGGTGTAACCGGGGAGCTGTTTTTT. Translated, it gives CASSRQGVTGELFF.

This clonotype was seen many times. As DNA, the CDR3 is TGTGCCAGCAGCTGGGGACAGCAGAGTAACTATGGCTACACCTTC. It translates to CASSWGQQSNYGYTF. This sequence joins TRBV7-9 and TRBJ1-2; 7 bases align to TRBD1. The germline gives CDR1 SEHNR, CDR2 FQNEAQ (reference sequence). The CDR3 loop spans 15 amino acids. Trimming cost V 4 bases and J 1 base; bases outside gene matches: 6.

This clonotype was counted ten times or more. The chain uses TRBV7-2 and TRBJ2-7; D gene uncertain. The germline V gene has CDR1 SGHTA and CDR2 FQGNSA. This CDR3 is built from 14 residues. V was shortened by 5 bases and J by 0 bases, with 11 bases between the two germline ends. The CDR3 DNA reads TGTGCCAGCAGCCCCGAGGTCAACTCCTACGAGCAGTACTTC. Amino acid sequence: CASSPEVNSYEQYF.

This clonotype was seen a handful of times. This chain connects TRBV7-9 to TRBJ1-5, with no clear D. V was shortened by 4 bases and J by 1 base, with 8 bases between the two germline ends. CDR1 and CDR2 (germline): SEHNR, FQNEAQ (reference sequence). The CDR3 sequence is 14 residues long. For the CDR3, the DNA is TGTGCCAGCAGCTACTCCGGGAGCAATCAGCCCCAGCATTTT. This gives the protein CASSYSGSNQPQHF.

This clonotype was detected many times. The genes are TRBV7-6 and TRBJ2-3; 7 bases fit TRBD1. CDR1 is SGHVS and CDR2 is FNYEAQ in the germline V gene. CDR3 size: 17 residues. Trimming cost V 0 bases and J 5 bases; bases outside gene matches: 11. The CDR3 is CASSLAYGEGGLDTQYF. In nucleotides, the CDR3 is TGTGCCAGCAGCTTAGCGTATGGGGAAGGGGGCTTAGATACGCAGTATTTT.

This clonotype showed up many times. V gene TRBV2 combines with J gene TRBJ2-3; 7 bases map to TRBD1. Looked up from germline, CDR1 is SNHLY and CDR2 is FYNNEI. With V trimmed by 7 bases and J by 0 bases, 4 bases remained unmatched. This CDR3 spans 14 amino acids. DNA for the CDR3: TGTGCCAGCATGGGGGACAGTAGCACAGATACGCAGTATTTT. Translation: CASMGDSSTDTQYF.

There are many counts of this clonotype. The chain uses TRBV24-1 and TRBJ1-2; possible D gene TRBD1, 6 bases. V was cut by 5 bases and J by 7 bases, with 13 bases left in between. The CDR3 spans 13 residues. Germline V CDR1 and CDR2: KGHDR, SFDVKD. As DNA, the CDR3 is TGTGCCACCAGTGGGCAGGGGCCGCGTGGCTACACCTTC. Its translation is CATSGQGPRGYTF.

This clonotype appeared many times. The V gene is TRBV6-1, the J gene TRBJ2-1; 7 positions match TRBD1. J lost 8 bases, V lost 9 bases, and 13 bases had no gene match. This CDR3 comprises 14 residues. Germline values: CDR1 MNHNS, CDR2 SASEGT. The CDR3, as DNA: TGTGCCAGTAGTTTACAGGGGAGTTTGGATGAGCAGTTCTTC. This gives the protein CASSLQGSLDEQFF.

This clonotype was counted at least ten times. V usage is TRBV7-3 and J usage is TRBJ1-1, with D uncertain. Per the germline V gene, CDR1 is SGHTA and CDR2 is FQGTGA. This CDR3 has 13 residues. The V gene lost 5 bases and the J gene lost 2 bases, with 9 bases spanning the gap. CDR3 residues: CASSTTINTEAFF. CDR3 nucleotide sequence: TGTGCCAGCAGCACGACGATAAACACTGAAGCTTTCTTT.

This chain joins TRBV14 and TRBJ2-1; TRBD2 matches at 9 bases. V was pared by 8 bases and J by 1 base, with 6 bases of the junction left unmatched. The germline CDR1 and CDR2 sequences are SGHDN and FVKESK. This CDR3 region has 15 residues. CDR3: CASGLLAGSYNEQFF. The CDR3, as DNA: TGTGCCAGCGGTTTACTAGCGGGTTCCTACAATGAGCAGTTCTTC. Full variable domain (missing parts from reference TRBV14 and TRBJ2-1): EAGVTQFPSHSVIEKGQTVTLRCDPISGHDNLYWYRRVMGKEIKFLLHFVKESKQDESGMPNNRFLAERTGGTYSTLKVQPAELEDSGVYFCASGLLAGSYNEQFFGPGTRLTVL.

With regard to this clonotype: Given a much more abundant clone one base away, this may be a read error. The chain has TRBV19 and TRBJ1-5; D gene ambiguous. CDR1 LNHDA and CDR2 SQIVND come from the germline V gene (reference sequence). Between the trimmed V and J ends, which lost 2 bases and 7 bases, there was a span of 12 bases. The CDR3 is 14 residues long. The CDR3 DNA follows: TGTGCCAGTAGTATACTGGCCGGTGGCCAGCCCCAGCATTTT. Its protein product is CASSILAGGQPQHF.

This clonotype showed up many times. This rearrangement joins TRBV7-9 to TRBJ1-2; D gene ambiguous. Per the germline V gene, CDR1 is SEHNR and CDR2 is FQNEAQ (reference sequence). Between the trimmed V and J ends, which lost 0 bases and 4 bases, there was a span of 6 bases. There are 13 residues in the CDR3. The CDR3 is CASSLASPYGYTF. The CDR3 coding sequence is TGTGCCAGCAGCTTAGCGAGTCCCTATGGCTACACCTTC. Drawing the rest from reference TRBV7-9 and TRBJ1-2, the complete variable domain is DTGVSQNPRHKITKRGQNVTFRCDPISEHNRLYWYRQTLGQGPEFLTYFQNEAQLEKSRLLSDRFSAERPKGSFSTLEIQRTEQGDSAMYLCASSLASPYGYTFGSGTRLTVV.

V gene TRBV6-2 or TRBV6-3 combines with J gene TRBJ2-2, with 7 positions matching TRBD1. CDR3 length equals 15 residues. Germline V lookup: CDR1 MNHEY, CDR2 SVGEGT. V lost 5 bases, J lost 3 bases, and 6 bases stayed unmatched. CDR3 sequence reads: CASSAPGQYTGELFF. In nucleotides, the CDR3 is TGTGCCAGCAGTGCACCGGGACAGTACACCGGGGAGCTGTTTTTT.

This clonotype was observed many times. The genes are TRBV5-5 and TRBJ1-5; D might be TRBD1 (5 bases). This CDR3 spans 12 amino acids. V shed 0 bases and J shed 10 bases, with 8 bases lying between them. The V gene's germline CDR1 is SGHKS and CDR2 YYEKEE (reference sequence). The CDR3, as DNA: TGTGCCAGCAGCTTGGACGGACAACCCCAGCATTTT. Protein product: CASSLDGQPQHF.

This clonotype was seen more than once but under ten times. The chain carries TRBV7-3 and TRBJ2-5, with unresolved D. Germline V gene data show CDR1 as SGHTA and CDR2 as FQGTGA. With 2 bases removed from V and 2 bases from J, the gap between germline ends came to 12 bases. The CDR3 runs 15 residues. CDR3: CASSLGSSGQETQYF. The CDR3 nucleotides read TGTGCCAGCAGCTTAGGTAGTAGTGGGCAAGAGACCCAGTACTTC.

Comments on this clonotype: The junction does not match germline at one end; this may be a read error. The V call is TRBV7-8, the J call TRBJ1-1; D perhaps matches TRBD1 (5 bases). CDR1 SGHVS and CDR2 FQNEAQ come from the germline V gene. The CDR3 contains 14 residues. The CDR3 region has the DNA TGTGCCAGCAGGTTAGGAGGGGTGAACACTGAAGCTTTCTTT. This sequence encodes CASRLGGVNTEAFF.

This clonotype was counted many times. The chain employs TRBV10-2 and TRBJ1-2, with no clear D. V shed 7 bases and J shed 5 bases, with 11 bases lying between them. In germline, CDR1 is WSHSY, CDR2 SAAADI. The CDR3 extends over 12 amino acids. The CDR3 bases are TGCGCCAGCATGACGGACGCATATGGCTACACCTTC. It codes for CASMTDAYGYTF.

This clonotype was seen at least ten times. This chain connects TRBV5-1 to TRBJ1-4, with D possibly being TRBD1 (5 bases). The V end lost 7 bases, the J end lost 0 bases, and 7 bases lay between the germline ends. The CDR3 is 13 amino acids. Germline V gene lookup returns CDR1 SGHRS and CDR2 YFSETQ. CDR3 region: CASSQATNEKLFF. DNA for the CDR3: TGCGCCAGCTCACAGGCAACTAATGAAAAACTGTTTTTT.

This clonotype showed up many times. The CDR3 region has the DNA TGCGCCAGCGTTCCGGGGGGGCCGACAGATACGCAGTATTTT. Residues: CASVPGGPTDTQYF. The rearrangement links TRBV10-2 to TRBJ2-3; 8 nucleotides agree with TRBD2. Trimming removed 8 bases from V and 3 bases from J; junction bases left unmatched: 7. The CDR3 runs to 14 residues. The germline CDR1 and CDR2 sequences are WSHSY and SAAADI.

In this sample, this clonotype turned up many times. The chain employs TRBV5-6 and TRBJ1-5; the D is unclear. The CDR3 runs 14 residues. CDR1 is SGHDT and CDR2 is YYEEEE in the germline V gene. Trimming cost V 1 base and J 0 bases, with 5 bases left between them. CDR3 sequence: CASSLSGSNQPQHF. CDR3 bases: TGTGCCAGCAGCTTGTCTGGTAGCAATCAGCCCCAGCATTTT.

Only a few counts were recorded for this clonotype. Here the CDR3 reads CAISESRAAYGYTF. In DNA form, the CDR3 reads TGTGCCATCAGTGAGTCGAGGGCAGCCTATGGCTACACCTTC. The chain links TRBV10-3 to TRBJ1-2; D call uncertain. The CDR3 spans 14 residues. The germline gives CDR1 ENHRY, CDR2 SYGVKD. The V end was cut by 0 bases, the J end by 4 bases, with 9 bases between.

This clonotype was observed many times. This sequence joins TRBV12-3 or TRBV12-4 and TRBJ2-1; the D gene is possibly TRBD2 (6 bases). The CDR3 is 17 amino acids. V was shortened by 5 bases and J by 8 bases, with 25 bases between the two germline ends. The DNA of the CDR3 is TGTGCCAGCAGTCTGACTAGGGAGATTACAAGGGGATATGAGCAGTTCTTC. Amino acid sequence: CASSLTREITRGYEQFF.

The rearrangement joins TRBV7-8 to TRBJ2-7; TRBD2 aligns across 10 bases. The trim removed 6 bases at V and 2 bases at J, leaving 7 bases unmatched. CDR3 length equals 15 residues. Per germline, CDR1 SGHVS and CDR2 FQNEAQ. This CDR3 is CASRSGTSETYEQYF. In DNA, the CDR3 is TGTGCCAGCAGGTCCGGGACTAGCGAAACCTACGAGCAGTACTTC.

This clonotype was counted at least ten times. V is TRBV18 and J is TRBJ2-6; TRBD1 is a possible D gene (5 bases). The CDR3 consists of 15 residues. The V end lost 4 bases, the J end lost 0 bases, and 7 bases lay between the germline ends. Germline values: CDR1 KGHSH, CDR2 LQKENI. Here the CDR3 reads CASSLGVSGANVLTF. The CDR3, as DNA: TGTGCCAGCTCACTAGGGGTCTCTGGGGCCAACGTCCTGACTTTC.